The source of this T cell receptor beta chain is a study of CD8 T cells in Susac syndrome. Regarding the study as a whole: As the study acknowledged, the number of individuals in its TCR sequencing and HLA analysis was relatively small.

The CDR3 has 14 amino acids. Trimming removed 5 bases from V and 4 bases from J, with 12 bases in between. Germline V gene sequence: CDR1 LNHDA, CDR2 SQIVND (reference sequence). Roughly 0.45 to 1 ug RNA was reverse transcribed with random hexamers. Multiplex immunoSEQ PCR targeted 54 Vbeta and 13 Jbeta TCR beta segments. From the immunoSEQ multiplex PCR reads, TCRdb called clonotypes with MiXCR, one entry per CDR3 protein. The sample records 250,000 to 300,000 distinct CDR3 sequences, roughly 84% being singletons. The T cells that were sequenced for TCR beta were CD8+ and CD4+ cells from blood. The multiple sclerosis controls were treatment-naive patients with relapsing-remitting disease that was stable or active. With respect to this clonotype: What it binds is unknown.

The rearrangement joins TRBV19 to TRBJ2-1; D gene uncertain. The sequencing sample was made of CD8+ T cells from PBMCs. This sequence was found in a human donor with multiple sclerosis. The CDR3 DNA reads TGTGCCAGTAGTGTCTTCTCAAAGTACAATGAGCAGTTCTTC. Translation: CASSVFSKYNEQFF.